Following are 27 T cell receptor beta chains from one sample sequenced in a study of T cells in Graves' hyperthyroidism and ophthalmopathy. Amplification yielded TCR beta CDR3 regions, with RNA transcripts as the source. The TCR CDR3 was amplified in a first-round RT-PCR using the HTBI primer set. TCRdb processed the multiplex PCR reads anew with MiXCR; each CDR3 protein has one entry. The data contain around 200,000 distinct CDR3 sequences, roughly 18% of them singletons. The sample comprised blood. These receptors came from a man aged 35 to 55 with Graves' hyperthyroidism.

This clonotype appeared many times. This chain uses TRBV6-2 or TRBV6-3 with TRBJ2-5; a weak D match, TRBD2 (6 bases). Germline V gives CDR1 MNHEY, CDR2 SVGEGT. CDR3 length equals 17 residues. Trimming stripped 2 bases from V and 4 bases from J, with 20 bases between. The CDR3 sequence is CASSYPRVGGFAETQYF. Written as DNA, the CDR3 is TGTGCCAGCAGTTACCCCCGCGTCGGGGGATTTGCAGAGACCCAGTACTTC.

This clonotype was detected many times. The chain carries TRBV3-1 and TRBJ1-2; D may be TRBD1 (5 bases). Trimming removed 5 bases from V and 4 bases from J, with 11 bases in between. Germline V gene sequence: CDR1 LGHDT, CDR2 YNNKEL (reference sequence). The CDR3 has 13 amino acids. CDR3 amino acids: CASSSDGTYGYTF. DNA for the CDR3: TGTGCCAGCAGCTCAGACGGGACCTATGGCTACACCTTC.

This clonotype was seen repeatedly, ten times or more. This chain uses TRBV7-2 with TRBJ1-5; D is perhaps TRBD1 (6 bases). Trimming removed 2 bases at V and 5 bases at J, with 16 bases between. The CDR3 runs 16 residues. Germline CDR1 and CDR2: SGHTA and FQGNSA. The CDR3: CASSLWDTQAHQPQHF. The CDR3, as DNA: TGTGCCAGCAGCTTATGGGACACCCAGGCCCATCAGCCCCAGCATTTT.

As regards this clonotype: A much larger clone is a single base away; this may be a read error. The CDR3 DNA reads TGTGCCAGCAGCTCAGGGGGCAGACCCTACGAGCAGTACTTC. Its translation: CASSSGGRPYEQYF. The chain employs TRBV11-2 and TRBJ2-7; 8 bases agree with TRBD1. Germline V gene lookup returns CDR1 SGHAT and CDR2 FQNNGV. The CDR3 consists of 14 residues. Trimming took 4 bases from V and 2 from J; bases not matched to a gene: 4.

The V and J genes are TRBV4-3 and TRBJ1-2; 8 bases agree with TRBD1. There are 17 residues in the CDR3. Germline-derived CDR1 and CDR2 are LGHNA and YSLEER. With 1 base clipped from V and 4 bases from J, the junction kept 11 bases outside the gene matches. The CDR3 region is CASSQGPGGQASYGYTF. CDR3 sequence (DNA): TGCGCCAGCAGCCAAGGCCCTGGGGGACAGGCCTCCTATGGCTACACCTTC.

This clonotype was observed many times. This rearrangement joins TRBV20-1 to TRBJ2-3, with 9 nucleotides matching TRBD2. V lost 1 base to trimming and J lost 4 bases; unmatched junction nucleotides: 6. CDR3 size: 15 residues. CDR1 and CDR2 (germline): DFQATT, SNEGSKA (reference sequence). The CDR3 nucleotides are TGCAGTGCTAGAGGCGGCGGGGGGGCCCCAGATACGCAGTATTTT. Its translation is CSARGGGGAPDTQYF.

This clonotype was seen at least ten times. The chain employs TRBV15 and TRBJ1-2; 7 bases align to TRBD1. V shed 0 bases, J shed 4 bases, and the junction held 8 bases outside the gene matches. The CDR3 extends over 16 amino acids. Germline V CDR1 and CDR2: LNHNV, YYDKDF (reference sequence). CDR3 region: CATSRDYLGGGYGYTF. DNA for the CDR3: TGTGCCACCAGCAGAGATTATTTAGGGGGCGGCTATGGCTACACCTTC. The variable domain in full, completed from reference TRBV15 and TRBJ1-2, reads DAMVIQNPRYQVTQFGKPVTLSCSQTLNHNVMYWYQQKSSQAPKLLFHYYDKDFNNEADTPDNFQSRRPNTSFCFLDIRSPGLGDTAMYLCATSRDYLGGGYGYTFGSGTRLTVV.

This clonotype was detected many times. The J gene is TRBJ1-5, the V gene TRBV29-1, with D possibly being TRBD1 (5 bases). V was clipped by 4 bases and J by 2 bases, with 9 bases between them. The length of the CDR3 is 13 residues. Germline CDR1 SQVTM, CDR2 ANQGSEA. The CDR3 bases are TGCAGCGTTGGGGGCGCCGGCAATCAGCCCCAGCATTTT. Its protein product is CSVGGAGNQPQHF.

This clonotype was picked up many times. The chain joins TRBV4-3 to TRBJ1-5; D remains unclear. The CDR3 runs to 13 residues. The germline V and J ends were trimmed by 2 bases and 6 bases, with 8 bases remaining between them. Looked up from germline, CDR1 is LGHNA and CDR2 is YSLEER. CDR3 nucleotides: TGCGCCAGCAGCCAACACGGACGTCAGCCCCAGCATTTT. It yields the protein CASSQHGRQPQHF.

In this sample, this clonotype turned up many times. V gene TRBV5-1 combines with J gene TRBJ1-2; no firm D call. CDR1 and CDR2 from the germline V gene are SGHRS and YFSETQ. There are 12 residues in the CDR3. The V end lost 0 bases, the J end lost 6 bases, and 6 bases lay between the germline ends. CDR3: CASSLDGNGYTF. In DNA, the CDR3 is TGCGCCAGCAGCTTGGACGGAAATGGCTACACCTTC.

In nucleotides, the CDR3 is TGTGCCAGCAGTTCCGGGTATTCGGGCAATCAGCCCCAGCATTTT. Its translation is CASSSGYSGNQPQHF. V gene TRBV12-3 or TRBV12-4 combines with J gene TRBJ1-5; D unresolved. This CDR3 is built from 15 residues. With 4 bases removed from V and 2 bases from J, the gap between germline ends came to 12 bases.

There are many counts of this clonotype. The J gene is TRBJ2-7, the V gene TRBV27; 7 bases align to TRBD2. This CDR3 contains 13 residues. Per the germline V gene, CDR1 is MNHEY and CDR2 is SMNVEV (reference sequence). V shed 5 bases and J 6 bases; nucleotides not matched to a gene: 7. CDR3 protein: CASSGSGGFEQYF. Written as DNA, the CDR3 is TGTGCCAGCAGTGGATCCGGGGGGTTCGAGCAGTACTTC.

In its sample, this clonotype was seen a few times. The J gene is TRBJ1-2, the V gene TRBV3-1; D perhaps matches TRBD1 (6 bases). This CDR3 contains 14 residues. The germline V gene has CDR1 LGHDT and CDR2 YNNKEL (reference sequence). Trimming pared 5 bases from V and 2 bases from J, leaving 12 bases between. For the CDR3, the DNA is TGTGCCAGCAGCGAGCTGGACAGAAACTATGGCTACACCTTC. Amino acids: CASSELDRNYGYTF.

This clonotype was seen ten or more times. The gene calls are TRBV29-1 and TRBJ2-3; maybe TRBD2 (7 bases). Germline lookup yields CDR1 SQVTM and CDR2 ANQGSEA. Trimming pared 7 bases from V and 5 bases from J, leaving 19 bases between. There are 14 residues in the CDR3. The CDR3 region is CSEERGAMGDTQYF. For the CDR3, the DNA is TGCAGCGAAGAACGGGGGGCTATGGGAGATACGCAGTATTTT.

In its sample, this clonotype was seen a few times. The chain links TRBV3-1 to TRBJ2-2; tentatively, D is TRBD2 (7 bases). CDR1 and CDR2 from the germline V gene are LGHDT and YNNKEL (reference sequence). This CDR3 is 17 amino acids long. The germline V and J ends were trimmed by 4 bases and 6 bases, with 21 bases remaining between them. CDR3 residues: CASSPQGLGGPAGELFF. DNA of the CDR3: TGTGCCAGCAGCCCGCAAGGTCTCGGGGGGCCCGCCGGGGAGCTGTTTTTT. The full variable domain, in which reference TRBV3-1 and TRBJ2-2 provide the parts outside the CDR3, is DTAVSQTPKYLVTQMGNDKSIKCEQNLGHDTMYWYKQDSKKFLKIMFSYNNKELIINETVPNRFSPKSPDKAHLNLHINSLELGDSAVYFCASSPQGLGGPAGELFFGEGSRLTVL.

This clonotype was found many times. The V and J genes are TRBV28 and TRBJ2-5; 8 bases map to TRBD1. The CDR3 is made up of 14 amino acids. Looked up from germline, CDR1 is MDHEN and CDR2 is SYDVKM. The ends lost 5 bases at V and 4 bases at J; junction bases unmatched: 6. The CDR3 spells CASSTDRVGETQYF. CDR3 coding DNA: TGTGCCAGCAGTACGGACAGGGTTGGAGAGACCCAGTACTTC.

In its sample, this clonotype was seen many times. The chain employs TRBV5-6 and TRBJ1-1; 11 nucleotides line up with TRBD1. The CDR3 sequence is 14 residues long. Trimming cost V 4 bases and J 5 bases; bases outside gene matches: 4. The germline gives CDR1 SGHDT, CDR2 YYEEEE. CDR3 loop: CASSGDRGDTEAFF. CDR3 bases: TGTGCCAGCAGCGGGGACAGGGGGGATACTGAAGCTTTCTTT.

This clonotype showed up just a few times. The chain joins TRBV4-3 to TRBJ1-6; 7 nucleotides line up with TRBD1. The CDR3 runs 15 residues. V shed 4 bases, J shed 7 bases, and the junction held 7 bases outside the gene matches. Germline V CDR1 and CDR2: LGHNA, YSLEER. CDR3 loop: CASSRSGTENSPLHF. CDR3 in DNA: TGCGCCAGCAGCCGTTCCGGGACAGAGAATTCACCCCTCCACTTT.

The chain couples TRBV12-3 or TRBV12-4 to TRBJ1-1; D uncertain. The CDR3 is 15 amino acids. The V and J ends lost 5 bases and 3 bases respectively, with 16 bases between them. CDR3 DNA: TGTGCCAGCAGTCCGGGCTGGCGGTTTCACACTGAAGCTTTCTTT. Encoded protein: CASSPGWRFHTEAFF.

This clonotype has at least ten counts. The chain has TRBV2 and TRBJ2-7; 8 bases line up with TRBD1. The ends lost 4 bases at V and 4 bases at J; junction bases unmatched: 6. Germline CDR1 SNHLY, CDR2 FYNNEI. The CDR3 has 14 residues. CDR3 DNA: TGTGCCAGCAGTGTTGCCAGGGGGCAGTACGAGCAGTACTTC. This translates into CASSVARGQYEQYF. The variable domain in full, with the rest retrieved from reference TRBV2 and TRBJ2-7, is EPEVTQTPSHQVTQMGQEVILRCVPISNHLYFYWYRQILGQKVEFLVSFYNNEISEKSEIFDDQFSVERPDGSNFTLKIRSTKLEDSAMYFCASSVARGQYEQYFGPGTRLTVT.

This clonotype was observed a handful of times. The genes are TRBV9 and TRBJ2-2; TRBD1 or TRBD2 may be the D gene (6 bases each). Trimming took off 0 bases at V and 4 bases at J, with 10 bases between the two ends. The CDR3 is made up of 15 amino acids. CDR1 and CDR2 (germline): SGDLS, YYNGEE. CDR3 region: CASSVGGASTGELFF. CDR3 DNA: TGTGCCAGCAGCGTAGGGGGGGCGTCCACCGGGGAGCTGTTTTTT.

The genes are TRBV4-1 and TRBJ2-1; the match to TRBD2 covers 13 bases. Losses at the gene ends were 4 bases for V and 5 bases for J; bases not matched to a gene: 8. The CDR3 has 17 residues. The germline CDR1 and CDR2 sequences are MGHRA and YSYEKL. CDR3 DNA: TGCGCCAGCAGCCGGCAATGGGGGACTAGCGGGAACAATGAGCAGTTCTTC. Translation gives CASSRQWGTSGNNEQFF.

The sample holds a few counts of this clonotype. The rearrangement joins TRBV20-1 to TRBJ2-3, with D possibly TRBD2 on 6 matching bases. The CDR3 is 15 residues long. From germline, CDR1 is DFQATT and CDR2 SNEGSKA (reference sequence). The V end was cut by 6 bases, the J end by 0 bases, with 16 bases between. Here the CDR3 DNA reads TGCAGTGCCCGCCGTAGCGGAACTAGCACAGATACGCAGTATTTT. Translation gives CSARRSGTSTDTQYF.

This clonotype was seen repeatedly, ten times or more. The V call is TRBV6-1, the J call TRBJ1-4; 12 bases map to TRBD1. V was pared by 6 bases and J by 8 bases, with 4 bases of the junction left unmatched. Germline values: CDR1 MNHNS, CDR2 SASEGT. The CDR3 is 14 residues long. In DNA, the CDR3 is TGTGCCAGCAGGGGGACAGGGGGCGCCGAAAAACTGTTTTTT. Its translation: CASRGTGGAEKLFF.

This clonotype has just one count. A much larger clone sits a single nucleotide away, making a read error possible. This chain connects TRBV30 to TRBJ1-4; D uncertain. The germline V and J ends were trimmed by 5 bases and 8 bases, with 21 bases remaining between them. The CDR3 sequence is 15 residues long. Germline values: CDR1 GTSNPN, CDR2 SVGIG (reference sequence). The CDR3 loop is CAWAQPGYGREKLFF. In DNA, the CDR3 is TGTGCCTGGGCCCAACCGGGGTATGGTAGGGAAAAACTGTTTTTT.

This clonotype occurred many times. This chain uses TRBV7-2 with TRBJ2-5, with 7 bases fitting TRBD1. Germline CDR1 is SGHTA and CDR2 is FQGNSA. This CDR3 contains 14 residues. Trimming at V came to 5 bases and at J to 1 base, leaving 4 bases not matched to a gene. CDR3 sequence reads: CASSPHRGQETQYF. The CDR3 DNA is TGTGCCAGCAGCCCCCACAGGGGCCAAGAGACCCAGTACTTC. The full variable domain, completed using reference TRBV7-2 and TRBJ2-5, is GAGVSQSPSNKVTEKGKDVELRCDPISGHTALYWYRQSLGQGLEFLIYFQGNSAPDKSGLPSDRFSAERTGGSVSTLTIQRTQQEDSAVYLCASSPHRGQETQYFGPGTRLLVL.

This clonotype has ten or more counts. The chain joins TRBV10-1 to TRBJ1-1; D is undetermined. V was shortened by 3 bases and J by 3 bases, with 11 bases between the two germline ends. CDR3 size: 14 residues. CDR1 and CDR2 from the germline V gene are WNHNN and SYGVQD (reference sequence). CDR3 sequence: CASSDVGSDTEAFF. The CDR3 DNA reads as TGCGCCAGCAGTGATGTCGGGTCCGACACTGAAGCTTTCTTT.